Below, one TCR beta chain is given with its context. Its antigen is still unknown. A single heparinised blood sample, averaging around 0.11 L, was obtained per donor. Trimming took off 7 bases at V and 5 bases at J, with 11 bases between the two ends. CDR1 and CDR2 (germline): SQVTM, ANQGSEA. The CDR3 runs 11 residues. All of the isolated RNA was reverse transcribed, so expressed TCRB transcripts were sequenced. Using immunoSEQ multiplex PCR, the repertoire was profiled, and TCRdb retains in-frame clones only, with some absent. The profile shows more than 300,000 clones, 10% to 15% of them singletons. This record comes from a study of beta chain features in type 1 diabetes. Study context: Patients and healthy donors were similar in age, gender and cell yields. Study-wide points: Significant though moderate, a shortening of TCRB CDR3s appeared in all four CD4+ subsets of Type 1 diabetes patients. Whether HLA type influences TCRB rearrangement remained unresolved here. Patients with type 1 diabetes carried fewer insertions and had more deletions at their VDJ junctions.

Sequenced: naive CD4+ T cells from blood. This chain links TRBV29-1 with TRBJ2-5, with a tentative D call TRBD2 (6 bases). The receptor was derived from a woman aged 18-29 years with type 1 diabetes. The CDR3 sequence is CSAGVRETQYF. CDR3 nucleotide sequence: TGCAGCGCGGGGGTTCGCGAGACCCAGTACTTC. Filled out from reference TRBV29-1 and TRBJ2-5, the complete variable domain reads SAVISQKPSRDICQRGTSLTIQCQVDSQVTMMFWYRQQPGQSLTLIATANQGSEATYESGFVIDKFPISRPNLTFSTLTVSNMSPEDSSIYLCSAGVRETQYFGPGTRLLVL.